The clone carrying this TCR beta chain was seen a handful of times. Unique molecular identifiers (one per individual cDNA molecule) were attached. TCRdb used MiXCR to reprocess the 5' RACE reads, holding one entry per CDR3 protein. The sample has around 44,000 distinct CDR3 sequences, under 7.5% seen once. This sample was taken from a study of early T cells in non-severe SARS-CoV-2 infection. Study context: Bulk RNA isolated from unsorted whole blood underwent sequencing; chains were not paired.

There are 18 residues in the CDR3. Germline values: CDR1 SGHVS, CDR2 FNYEAQ. V shed 1 base and J shed 3 bases, with 18 bases lying between them. The sequence was obtained from an adult who was a healthcare worker with PCR-confirmed SARS-CoV-2 infection or an uninfected control (not recorded which). Here the sequenced sample was whole blood, taken at baseline. The rearrangement joins TRBV7-6 to TRBJ2-2; no definite D call. CDR3 sequence (DNA): TGTGCCAGCAGCTTAGTTTTTCGAACTTCAATTGACACCGGGGAGCTGTTTTTT. Translating gives CASSLVFRTSIDTGELFF.